The 12 T cell receptor beta chains given below trace back to one sample, sequenced in a study of cytomegalovirus exposure and HLA in healthy donors (dated by TCRdb to 2015 to 2018). Libraries came from the immunoSEQ multiplex PCR assay. For the multiplex PCR, a mixture combining 60 forward primers for TCR Vbeta segments and 13 reverse primers for TCR Jbeta segments was used. TCRdb provides this immuneACCESS table in a form limited to in-frame rearrangements. Some clones are lacking; in checked studies, under half of them reflect an unresolved V gene, and why the rest are absent is not known. The sample records about 190,000 clones, around 81% of which are singletons. The top ten hold about 1.8% of the sample. The sequenced sample consisted of PBMCs. All receptors come from a man aged 18 to 35 in good health and CMV-seronegative.

This chain connects TRBV19 to TRBJ1-6; TRBD1 matches 7 bases. V shed 4 bases and J 8 bases; nucleotides not matched to a gene: 11. The length of the CDR3 is 16 residues. Germline loops: CDR1 LNHDA, CDR2 SQIVND (reference sequence). The CDR3 region is CASSTSRRGVDSPLHF. CDR3 bases: TGTGCCAGTAGTACCTCACGCAGGGGGGTTGATTCACCCCTCCACTTT.

The genes are TRBV27 and TRBJ1-1, with TRBD1 matching over 8 bases. CDR3 size: 16 residues. With 2 bases clipped from V and 1 base from J, the junction kept 6 bases outside the gene matches. Germline V gives CDR1 MNHEY, CDR2 SMNVEV (reference sequence). CDR3 sequence: CASSLIGDRWNTEAFF. As DNA, the CDR3 is TGTGCCAGCAGTTTAATCGGGGACAGGTGGAACACTGAAGCTTTCTTT.

This clone showed up just a few times. The V call is TRBV6-5, the J call TRBJ2-1, with D possibly being TRBD1 (8 bases). The V end lost 4 bases, the J end lost 7 bases, and 11 bases lay between the germline ends. The CDR3 totals 13 residues. Germline V gene data show CDR1 as MNHEY and CDR2 as SVGAGI. CDR3 DNA sequence: TGTGCCAGCAGTTCACAGGGGGGGAATGAGCAGTTCTTC. Encoded protein: CASSSQGGNEQFF.

The V and J genes are TRBV9 and TRBJ2-1; maybe TRBD2 (7 bases). V dropped 3 bases and J dropped 6 bases, with 19 bases sitting between them. Germline loops: CDR1 SGDLS, CDR2 YYNGEE. This CDR3 has 16 residues. In nucleotides, the CDR3 is TGTGCCAGCAGCGGCCCCAGTGGGGGGGGCCTCAATGAGCAGTTCTTC. Its translation is CASSGPSGGGLNEQFF.

This clone was seen a single time. The chain employs TRBV7-2 and TRBJ2-5; D perhaps matches TRBD2 (6 bases). The end of the DNA fits TRBJ2-7 better, so the J call may be wrong. CDR3 length equals 16 residues. Germline V gene lookup returns CDR1 SGHTA and CDR2 FQGNSA. As DNA, the CDR3 is TGTGCCAGCAGCCCTAGGGAGGACCCGAGATACTACGAGCAGTACTTC. Its translation: CASSPREDPRYYEQYF.

The chain combines TRBV19 with TRBJ2-7, with 10 positions matching TRBD1. Germline V lookup: CDR1 LNHDA, CDR2 SQIVND (reference sequence). The V segment lost 3 bases and the J segment 6 bases; nucleotides outside the gene matches: 5. This CDR3 is 14 amino acids long. CDR3 nucleotide sequence: TGTGCCAGTAGTATCGGACAGGGGGTTGGCGAGCAGTACTTC. Translated, it gives CASSIGQGVGEQYF.

This rearrangement joins TRBV11-2 to TRBJ2-5; D is ambiguous. CDR1 and CDR2 (germline): SGHAT, FQNNGV. Trimming removed 8 bases from V and 5 bases from J, with 12 bases in between. The CDR3 length is 12 residues. Here the CDR3 reads CASSTGRETQYF. The DNA for the CDR3 is TGTGCCAGCTCGACTGGCCGGGAGACCCAGTACTTC. The whole variable domain, remainder taken from reference TRBV11-2 and TRBJ2-5, is EAGVAQSPRYKIIEKRQSVAFWCNPISGHATLYWYQQILGQGPKLLIQFQNNGVVDDSQLPKDRFSAERLKGVDSTLKIQPAKLEDSAVYLCASSTGRETQYFGPGTRLLVL.

The rearrangement joins TRBV5-1 to TRBJ2-3, with 8 bases matching TRBD2. There are 15 residues in the CDR3. Germline CDR1 reads SGHRS; CDR2 reads YFSETQ. The V segment lost 3 bases and the J segment 0 bases; nucleotides outside the gene matches: 3. CDR3 in amino acids: CASSSGGVSTDTQYF. CDR3 nucleotides: TGCGCCAGCAGCTCGGGGGGGGTGAGCACAGATACGCAGTATTTT.

The rearrangement links TRBV4-2 to TRBJ2-1; a possible D gene is TRBD1 (5 bases). With 0 bases removed from V and 3 bases from J, the gap between germline ends came to 21 bases. The CDR3 runs 19 residues. Germline V gives CDR1 LGHNA, CDR2 YNFKEQ. CDR3 protein: CASSQELGRRQIFYNEQFF. The DNA of the CDR3 is TGTGCCAGCAGCCAAGAGTTGGGGCGGCGGCAGATATTCTACAATGAGCAGTTCTTC.

The genes are TRBV6-1 and TRBJ1-5; the D is unclear. The V and J ends lost 5 bases and 1 base respectively, with 9 bases between them. The CDR3 runs 14 residues. Germline-derived CDR1 and CDR2 are MNHNS and SASEGT. The CDR3 reads CASSPGRSNQPQHF. Here the CDR3 DNA reads TGTGCCAGCAGTCCAGGAAGGAGCAATCAGCCCCAGCATTTT.

This rearrangement joins TRBV19 to TRBJ1-1; D call uncertain. The V and J ends lost 3 bases and 0 bases respectively, with 17 bases between them. CDR1 is LNHDA, CDR2 SQIVND, per germline (reference sequence). CDR3 length: 17 amino acids. For the CDR3, the DNA is TGTGCCAGTAGTATCGGGAGAACTCTTCGGGTGAACACTGAAGCTTTCTTT. Its protein is CASSIGRTLRVNTEAFF.

The chain is built from TRBV4-3 and TRBJ2-1; the D gene is possibly TRBD2 (5 bases). The germline CDR1 and CDR2 sequences are LGHNA and YSLEER. Deletions cut 0 bases from V and 5 bases from J, with 14 bases between. CDR3 length equals 16 residues. This chain's CDR3 is CASSQDLPSPNNEQFF. The CDR3 bases are TGCGCCAGCAGCCAAGATTTGCCTAGCCCAAACAATGAGCAGTTCTTC.